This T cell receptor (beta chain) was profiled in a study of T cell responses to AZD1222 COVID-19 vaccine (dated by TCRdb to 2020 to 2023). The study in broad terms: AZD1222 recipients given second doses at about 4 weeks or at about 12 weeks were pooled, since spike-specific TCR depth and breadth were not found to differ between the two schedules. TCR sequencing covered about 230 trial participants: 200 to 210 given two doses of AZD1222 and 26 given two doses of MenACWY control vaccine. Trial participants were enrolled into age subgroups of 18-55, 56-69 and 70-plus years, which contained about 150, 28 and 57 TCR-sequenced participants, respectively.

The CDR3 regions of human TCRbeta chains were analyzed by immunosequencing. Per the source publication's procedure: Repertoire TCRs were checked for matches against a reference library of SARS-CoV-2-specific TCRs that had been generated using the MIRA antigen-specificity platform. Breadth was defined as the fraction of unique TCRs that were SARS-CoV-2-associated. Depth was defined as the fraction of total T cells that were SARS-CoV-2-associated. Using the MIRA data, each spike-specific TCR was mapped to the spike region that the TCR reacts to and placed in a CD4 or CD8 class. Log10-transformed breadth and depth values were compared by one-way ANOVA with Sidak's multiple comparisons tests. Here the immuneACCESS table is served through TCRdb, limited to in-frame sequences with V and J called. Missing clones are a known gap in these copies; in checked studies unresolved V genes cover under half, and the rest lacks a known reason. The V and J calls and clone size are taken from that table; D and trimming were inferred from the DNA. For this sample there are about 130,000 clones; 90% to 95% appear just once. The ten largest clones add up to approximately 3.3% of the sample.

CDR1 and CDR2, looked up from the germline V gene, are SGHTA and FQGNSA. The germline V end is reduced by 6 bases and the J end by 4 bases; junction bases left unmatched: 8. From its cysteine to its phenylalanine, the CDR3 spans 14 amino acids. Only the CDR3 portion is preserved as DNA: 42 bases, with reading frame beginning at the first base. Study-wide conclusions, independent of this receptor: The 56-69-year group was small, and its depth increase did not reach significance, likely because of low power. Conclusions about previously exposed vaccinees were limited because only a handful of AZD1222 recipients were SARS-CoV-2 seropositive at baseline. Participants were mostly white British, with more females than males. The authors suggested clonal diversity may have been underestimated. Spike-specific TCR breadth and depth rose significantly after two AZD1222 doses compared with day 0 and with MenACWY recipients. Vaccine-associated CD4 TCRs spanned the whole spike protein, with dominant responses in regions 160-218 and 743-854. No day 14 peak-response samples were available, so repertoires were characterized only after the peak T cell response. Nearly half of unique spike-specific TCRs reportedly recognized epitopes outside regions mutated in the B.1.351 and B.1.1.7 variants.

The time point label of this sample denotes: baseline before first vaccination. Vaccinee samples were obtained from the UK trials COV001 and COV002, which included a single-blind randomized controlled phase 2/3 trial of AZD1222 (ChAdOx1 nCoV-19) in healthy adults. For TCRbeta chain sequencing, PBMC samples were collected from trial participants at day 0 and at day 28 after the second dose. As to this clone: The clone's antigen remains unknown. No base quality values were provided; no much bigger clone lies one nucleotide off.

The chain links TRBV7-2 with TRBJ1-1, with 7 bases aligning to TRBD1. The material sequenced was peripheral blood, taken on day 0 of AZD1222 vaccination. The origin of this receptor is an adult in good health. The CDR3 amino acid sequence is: CASRTNRGGTEAFF. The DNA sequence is TGTGCCAGCAGGACCAACAGGGGAGGCACTGAAGCTTTCTTT.